The clone carrying this T cell receptor (beta chain) was seen at least ten times. Antigen specificity is unknown. The entry originates in a study of regulatory T cells in long-lasting Graves disease. Time point here: newly diagnosed GD, antithyroid drugs for less than 3 months. The TCR library used RNA extracted from PBMCs. Germline V CDR1 and CDR2: MDHEN, SYDVKM. This CDR3 is 16 amino acids long. The ends were cut back, 6 bases at V and 2 bases at J, with 17 bases in the middle. iRepertoire HTBI primers and Arm-PCR of CDR3 regions built TCR beta libraries. Original data processing: Identified across the samples were some 67 TRBV segments and 13 to 15 TRBJ segments. TCRdb processed the multiplex PCR reads anew with MiXCR; each CDR3 protein has one entry. TCRdb's processing, not the authors', yielded these V and J calls. The sample carries approximately 350,000 distinct CDR3 sequences, 15% to 20% recorded once.

Notes on the study in general: Possibly, too few samples lowered accuracy.

The sample was also linked to a second study, of T cells in Graves' hyperthyroidism and ophthalmopathy.

The chain recombines TRBV28 with TRBJ2-1; no clear D gene. The receptor was isolated from a woman aged 18-29 years with Graves disease. Sequencing used peripheral blood mononuclear cells (PBMCs), obtained at new diagnosis, from a patient treated with antithyroid drugs. CDR3 bases: TGTGCCAGCAGCTCGCTAGAGTTAATAGCCTACAATGAGCAGTTCTTC. Protein product: CASSSLELIAYNEQFF.